The 8 T cell receptor beta chains below come from one sample, sequenced in a study of shared clonotypes between healthy human individuals. Produced via immunoSEQ multiplex PCR; TCRdb's table is partial and in-frame only. The sample lists about 1.1 million clones, approximately 80% seen once, with roughly 0.83% in the top ten. The specimen sequenced was memory CD4+ T cells from PBMCs. Subset of the sample: CD45RA-negative fraction. Source of these receptors: a man aged 18 to 29 in good health. Some clones in this sample may be carry-over from other donors' samples.

This clone was seen a handful of times. V usage is TRBV7-2 and J usage is TRBJ2-5; D remains unclear. The germline CDR1 and CDR2 sequences are SGHTA and FQGNSA. The CDR3 runs to 14 residues. Trimming shortened V by 5 bases and J by 2 bases, and 12 bases separated the two germline ends. CDR3 sequence (DNA): TGTGCCAGCAGCCCAACGGTGGGGCAAGAGACCCAGTACTTC. This gives the protein CASSPTVGQETQYF. Full variable domain (remainder filled in from reference TRBV7-2 and TRBJ2-5): GAGVSQSPSNKVTEKGKDVELRCDPISGHTALYWYRQSLGQGLEFLIYFQGNSAPDKSGLPSDRFSAERTGGSVSTLTIQRTQQEDSAVYLCASSPTVGQETQYFGPGTRLLVL.

This clone was detected many times. This chain links TRBV7-9 with TRBJ2-5; 8 nucleotides align to TRBD1. J was trimmed by 5 bases and V by 5 bases; bases with no gene match: 7. This CDR3 contains 14 residues. Germline CDR1 and CDR2: SEHNR and FQNEAQ (reference sequence). CDR3 bases: TGTGCCAGCAGCGGCCCGACAGGGGACGAGACCCAGTACTTC. Protein sequence: CASSGPTGDETQYF.

The chain joins TRBV6-5 to TRBJ2-2; 10 bases are shared with TRBD2. V shed 6 bases and J 6 bases; nucleotides not matched to a gene: 4. The V gene's germline CDR1 is MNHEY and CDR2 SVGAGI. CDR3 size: 14 residues. CDR3 nucleotide sequence: TGTGCCAGCAGACTAGCGGGAAGGGCCGGGGAGCTGTTTTTT. Residues: CASRLAGRAGELFF.

The sample holds one count of this clone. The genes are TRBV4-1 and TRBJ2-3; TRBD2 aligns across 10 bases. Germline V gene lookup returns CDR1 MGHRA and CDR2 YSYEKL. The junction had 12 bases not matched to a gene; V was cut back by 1 base and J by 5 bases. The CDR3 totals 18 residues. CDR3 nucleotides: TGCGCCAGCAGCCAAGTGCCTAGCGGGAGTTCTGTGAGAGATACGCAGTATTTT. This translates into CASSQVPSGSSVRDTQYF.

The DNA for the CDR3 is TGTGCCAGCAGCCAAATACTAGCGGGAAAGTTGGGGCAGTTCTTC. Its translation is CASSQILAGKLGQFF. The chain is built from TRBV27 and TRBJ2-1, with 10 positions matching TRBD2. J gave up 12 bases and V 6 bases, and 14 bases lay outside the gene matches. The CDR3 is 15 residues long. Per the germline V gene, CDR1 is MNHEY and CDR2 is SMNVEV (reference sequence).

The CDR3 sequence is CASSLRQGGGEQFF. In DNA form, the CDR3 reads TGCGCCAGCAGCTTGAGGCAGGGAGGTGGGGAGCAGTTCTTC. This chain uses TRBV5-1 with TRBJ2-1, with D perhaps TRBD2 (6 bases). The CDR3 is 14 amino acids. V was shortened by 1 base and J by 10 bases, with 15 bases between the two germline ends. Germline CDR1 is SGHRS and CDR2 is YFSETQ.

The chain combines TRBV5-1 with TRBJ1-2; no definite D call. With 2 bases removed from V and 7 bases from J, the gap between germline ends came to 12 bases. Germline-derived CDR1 and CDR2 are SGHRS and YFSETQ. This CDR3 region has 13 residues. This CDR3 is CASSLLLEGGYTF. The CDR3 bases are TGCGCCAGCAGCTTACTGCTAGAGGGTGGCTACACCTTC.

The chain links TRBV5-1 to TRBJ2-7, with TRBD1 identical over 10 bases. CDR3 length equals 14 residues. V lost 7 bases, J lost 5 bases, and 9 bases stayed unmatched. Germline CDR1 and CDR2: SGHRS and YFSETQ. As DNA, the CDR3 is TGCGCCAGCCAAGCAGGGACAGGGGCACACGAGCAGTACTTC. Translating gives CASQAGTGAHEQYF.